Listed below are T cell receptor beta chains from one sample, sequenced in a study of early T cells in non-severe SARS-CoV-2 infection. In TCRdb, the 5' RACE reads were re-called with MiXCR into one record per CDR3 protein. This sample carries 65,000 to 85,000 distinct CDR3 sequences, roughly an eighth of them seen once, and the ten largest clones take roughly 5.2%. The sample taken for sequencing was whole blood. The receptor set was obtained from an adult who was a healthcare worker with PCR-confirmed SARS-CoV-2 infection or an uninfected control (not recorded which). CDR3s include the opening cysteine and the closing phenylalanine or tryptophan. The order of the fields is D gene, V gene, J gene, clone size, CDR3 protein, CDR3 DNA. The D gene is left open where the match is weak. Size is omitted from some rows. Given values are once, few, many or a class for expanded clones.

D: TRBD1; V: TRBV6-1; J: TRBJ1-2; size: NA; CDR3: CASSEVGQGLPYYGYTF; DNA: TGTGCCAGCAGTGAAGTGGGACAGGGACTCCCATACTATGGCTACACCTTC
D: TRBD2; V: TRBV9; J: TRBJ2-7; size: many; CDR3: CASSVQGGVSEQYF; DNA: TGTGCCAGCAGCGTACAGGGAGGGGTCTCCGAGCAGTACTTC
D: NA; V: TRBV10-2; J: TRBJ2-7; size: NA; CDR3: CAASPAYEQYF; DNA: TGTGCCGCGAGCCCCGCATACGAGCAGTACTTC
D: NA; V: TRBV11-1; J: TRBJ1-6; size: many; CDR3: CASSGTPYNSPLHF; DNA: TGTGCCAGCAGCGGGACACCATATAATTCACCCCTCCACTTT
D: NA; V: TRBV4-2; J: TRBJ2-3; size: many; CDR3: CASSQGRGSGEGTDTQYF; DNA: TGTGCCAGCAGCCAAGGGAGGGGGAGCGGGGAAGGCACAGATACGCAGTATTTT
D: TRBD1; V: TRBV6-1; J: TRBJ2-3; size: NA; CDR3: CASSVGTGQGDTQYF; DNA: TGTGCCAGCAGTGTTGGGACAGGGCAAGGGGATACGCAGTATTTT
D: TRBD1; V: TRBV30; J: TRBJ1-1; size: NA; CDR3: CAWGDRNTEAYF; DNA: TGTGCCTGGGGGGACAGGAACACTGAAGCTTACTTT
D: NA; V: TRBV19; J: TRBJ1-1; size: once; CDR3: CASRTTGGTMNTEAFF; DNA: TGTGCCAGTAGAACGACAGGTGGGACCATGAACACTGAAGCTTTCTTT
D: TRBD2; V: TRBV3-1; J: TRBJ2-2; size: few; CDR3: CASSHATSGGSGELFF; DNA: TGTGCCAGCAGCCACGCTACTAGCGGGGGATCCGGGGAGCTGTTTTTT
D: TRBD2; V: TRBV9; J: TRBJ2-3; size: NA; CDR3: CASTRGLAGGPGTDTQYF; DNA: TGTGCCAGCACCCGGGGACTAGCGGGGGGGCCTGGCACAGATACGCAGTATTTT
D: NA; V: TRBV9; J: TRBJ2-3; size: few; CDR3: CASSVGSTDTQYF; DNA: TGTGCCAGCAGCGTAGGGTCCACAGATACGCAGTATTTT
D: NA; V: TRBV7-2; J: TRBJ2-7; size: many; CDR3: CASSLGAKPYEQYF; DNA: TGTGCCAGCAGCCTGGGGGCAAAACCCTACGAGCAGTACTTC
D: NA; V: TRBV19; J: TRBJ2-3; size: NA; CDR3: CASSRQSTDTQYF; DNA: TGTGCCAGTAGCCGACAGAGCACAGATACGCAGTATTTT
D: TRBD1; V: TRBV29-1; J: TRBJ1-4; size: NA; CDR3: CSVPAGQGNEKLFF; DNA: TGCAGCGTTCCTGCGGGACAGGGTAATGAAAAACTGTTTTTT
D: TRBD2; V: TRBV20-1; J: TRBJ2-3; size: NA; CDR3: CSARDLAGGGDTQYF; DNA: TGCAGTGCTAGAGATCTGGCGGGAGGGGGCGATACGCAGTATTTT
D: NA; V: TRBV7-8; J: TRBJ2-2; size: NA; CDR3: CASSFSRLVGGELFF; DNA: TGTGCCAGCAGCTTTTCCAGACTAGTAGGCGGGGAGCTGTTTTTT
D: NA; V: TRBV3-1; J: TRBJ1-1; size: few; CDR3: CASSQDISLNTEAFF; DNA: TGTGCCAGCAGCCAAGATATTTCCCTGAACACTGAAGCTTTCTTT
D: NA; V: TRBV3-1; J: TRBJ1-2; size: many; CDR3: CASSQLYGYTF; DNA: TGTGCCAGCAGCCAACTCTATGGCTACACCTTC
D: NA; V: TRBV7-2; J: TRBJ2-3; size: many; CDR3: CASSLVSGLPDTQYF; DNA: TGTGCCAGCAGCTTAGTTTCGGGGTTACCAGATACGCAGTATTTT
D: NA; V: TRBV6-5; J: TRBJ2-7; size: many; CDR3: CASSGQSYEQYF; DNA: TGTGCCAGCAGCGGACAGAGCTACGAGCAGTACTTC
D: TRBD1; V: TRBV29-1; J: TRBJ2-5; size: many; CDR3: CSAIPGQARGTQYF; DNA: TGCAGCGCTATACCCGGACAGGCTCGGGGGACCCAGTACTTC
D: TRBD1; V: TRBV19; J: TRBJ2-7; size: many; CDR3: CASSIRTGGYEQYF; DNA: TGTGCCAGTAGTATTCGGACAGGGGGCTACGAGCAGTACTTC
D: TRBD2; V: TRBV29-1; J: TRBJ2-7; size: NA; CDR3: CSVVGASGKYEQYF; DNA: TGCAGCGTAGTGGGGGCTAGCGGGAAATACGAGCAGTACTTC
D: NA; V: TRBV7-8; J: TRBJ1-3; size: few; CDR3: CASSWMDGVLGNTIYF; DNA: TGTGCCAGCAGCTGGATGGACGGCGTCTTAGGAAACACCATATATTTT